These T cell receptor beta chains were read from a single sample in a study of CD8 T cells in Susac syndrome. TCRdb re-called the immunoSEQ multiplex PCR reads through MiXCR, storing one row per CDR3 protein. The data show about 150,000 distinct CDR3 sequences, 95% seen once. Sequenced sample: CD8+ T cells from PBMCs. The receptors derive from a human donor with multiple sclerosis. The CDR3 runs from the conserved cysteine through the conserved F or W. The order of the fields is D gene, J gene, V gene, clone size, CDR3 protein, CDR3 DNA. A D gene is named only where the DNA matches it firmly. Size values are once, few and many counts, or a class for expanded clones, and some rows have none.

d_call: NA
j_call: TRBJ2-7
v_call: TRBV5-6
clone_size: NA
cdr3_aa: CASSLNAGEQYF
cdr3_nt: TGTGCCAGCAGCTTGAACGCCGGCGAGCAGTACTTC

d_call: TRBD2
j_call: TRBJ2-1
v_call: TRBV27
clone_size: NA
cdr3_aa: CASSFPAGGPGYEQFF
cdr3_nt: TGTGCCAGCAGTTTTCCAGCGGGGGGGCCTGGTTATGAGCAGTTCTTC

d_call: NA
j_call: TRBJ2-4
v_call: TRBV23-1
clone_size: NA
cdr3_aa: CASTRNQGRAKNIQYF
cdr3_nt: TGCGCCAGCACTAGGAATCAGGGGCGAGCCAAAAACATTCAGTACTTC

d_call: TRBD2
j_call: TRBJ2-1
v_call: TRBV29-1
clone_size: NA
cdr3_aa: CSVGGLAGENEQFF
cdr3_nt: TGCAGCGTTGGGGGACTAGCGGGGGAGAATGAGCAGTTCTTC

d_call: TRBD1
j_call: TRBJ1-1
v_call: TRBV20-1
clone_size: NA
cdr3_aa: CSAHDRALEAFF
cdr3_nt: TGCAGTGCTCATGACAGGGCTCTCGAAGCTTTCTTT

d_call: NA
j_call: TRBJ1-1
v_call: TRBV5-1
clone_size: once
cdr3_aa: CASSLSGVPEAFF
cdr3_nt: TGCGCCAGCAGCTTGAGCGGGGTCCCTGAAGCTTTCTTT

d_call: NA
j_call: TRBJ1-2
v_call: TRBV6-5
clone_size: NA
cdr3_aa: CASSPGWGYTF
cdr3_nt: TGTGCCAGCAGCCCCGGGTGGGGCTACACCTTC

d_call: NA
j_call: TRBJ1-6
v_call: TRBV7-9
clone_size: NA
cdr3_aa: CASSPPVDNSESPLHF
cdr3_nt: TGTGCCAGCAGCCCCCCCGTCGACAATAGCGAATCACCCCTCCACTTT

d_call: TRBD2
j_call: TRBJ2-1
v_call: TRBV19
clone_size: NA
cdr3_aa: CASSMVAGVYNEQFF
cdr3_nt: TGTGCCAGTAGTATGGTAGCGGGGGTATACAATGAGCAGTTCTTC

d_call: TRBD1
j_call: TRBJ1-6
v_call: TRBV28
clone_size: NA
cdr3_aa: CASSTTDRGYSPLHF
cdr3_nt: TGTGCCAGCAGTACTACGGACAGGGGATATTCACCCCTCCACTTT

d_call: NA
j_call: TRBJ2-5
v_call: TRBV9
clone_size: NA
cdr3_aa: CASSVEGLEETQYF
cdr3_nt: TGTGCCAGCAGCGTAGAGGGGCTAGAAGAGACCCAGTACTTC

d_call: NA
j_call: TRBJ2-4
v_call: TRBV3-1
clone_size: NA
cdr3_aa: CASSARIKDDIQYF
cdr3_nt: TGTGCCAGCAGCGCCAGGATCAAAGATGACATTCAGTACTTC